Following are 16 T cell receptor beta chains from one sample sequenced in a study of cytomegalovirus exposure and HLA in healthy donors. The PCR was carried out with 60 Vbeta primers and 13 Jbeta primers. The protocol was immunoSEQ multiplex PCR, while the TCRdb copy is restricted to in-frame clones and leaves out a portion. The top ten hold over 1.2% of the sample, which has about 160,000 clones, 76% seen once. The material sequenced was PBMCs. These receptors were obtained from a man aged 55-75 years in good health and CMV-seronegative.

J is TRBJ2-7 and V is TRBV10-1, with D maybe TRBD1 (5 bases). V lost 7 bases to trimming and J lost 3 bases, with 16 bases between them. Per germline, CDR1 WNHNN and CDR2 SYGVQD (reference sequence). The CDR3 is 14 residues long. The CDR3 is CASTFCQGDYEQYF. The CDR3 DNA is TGCGCCAGCACCTTTTGCCAGGGTGACTACGAGCAGTACTTC.

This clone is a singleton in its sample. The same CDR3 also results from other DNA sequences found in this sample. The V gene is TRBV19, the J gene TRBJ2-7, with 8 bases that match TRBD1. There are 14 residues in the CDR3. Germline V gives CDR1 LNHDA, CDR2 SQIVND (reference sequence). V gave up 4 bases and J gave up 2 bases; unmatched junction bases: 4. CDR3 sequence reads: CASSTGGLTYEQYF. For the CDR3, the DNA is TGTGCCAGTAGTACAGGGGGCTTGACCTACGAGCAGTACTTC.

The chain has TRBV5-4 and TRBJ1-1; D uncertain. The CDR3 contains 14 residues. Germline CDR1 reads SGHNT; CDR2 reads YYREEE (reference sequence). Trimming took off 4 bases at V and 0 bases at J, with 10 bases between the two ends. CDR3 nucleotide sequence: TGTGCCAGCAGCCGCGACACGTTGAACACTGAAGCTTTCTTT. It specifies CASSRDTLNTEAFF.

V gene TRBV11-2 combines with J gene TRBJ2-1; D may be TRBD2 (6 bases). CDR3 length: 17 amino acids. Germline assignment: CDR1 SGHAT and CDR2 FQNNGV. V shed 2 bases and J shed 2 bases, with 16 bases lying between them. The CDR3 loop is CASSLRKAGFAYNEQFF. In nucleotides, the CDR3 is TGTGCCAGCAGCTTAAGGAAGGCGGGATTTGCCTACAATGAGCAGTTCTTC.

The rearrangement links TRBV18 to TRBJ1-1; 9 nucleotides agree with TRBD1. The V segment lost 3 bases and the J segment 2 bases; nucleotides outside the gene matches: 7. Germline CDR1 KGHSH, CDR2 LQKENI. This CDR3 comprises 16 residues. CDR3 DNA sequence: TGTGCCAGCTCACCTAATTCGGGACAGGGTAACACTGAAGCTTTCTTT. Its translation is CASSPNSGQGNTEAFF.

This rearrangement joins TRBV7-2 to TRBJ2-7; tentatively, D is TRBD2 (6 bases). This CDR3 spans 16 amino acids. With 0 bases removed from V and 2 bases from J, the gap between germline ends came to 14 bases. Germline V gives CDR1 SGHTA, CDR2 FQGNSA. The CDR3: CASSLAGPGRTYEQYF. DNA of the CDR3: TGTGCCAGCAGCTTAGCGGGGCCGGGGAGGACCTACGAGCAGTACTTC.

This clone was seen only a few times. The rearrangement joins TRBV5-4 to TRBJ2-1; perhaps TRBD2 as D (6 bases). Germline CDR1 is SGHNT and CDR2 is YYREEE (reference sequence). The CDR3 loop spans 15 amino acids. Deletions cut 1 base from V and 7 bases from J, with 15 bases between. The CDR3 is CASSLTGEFKNEQFF. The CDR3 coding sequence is TGTGCCAGCAGCTTGACGGGGGAGTTTAAAAATGAGCAGTTCTTC. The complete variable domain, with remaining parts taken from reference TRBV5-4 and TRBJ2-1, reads ETGVTQSPTHLIKTRGQQVTLRCSSQSGHNTVSWYQQALGQGPQFIFQYYREEENGRGNFPPRFSGLQFPNYSSELNVNALELDDSALYLCASSLTGEFKNEQFFGPGTRLTVL.

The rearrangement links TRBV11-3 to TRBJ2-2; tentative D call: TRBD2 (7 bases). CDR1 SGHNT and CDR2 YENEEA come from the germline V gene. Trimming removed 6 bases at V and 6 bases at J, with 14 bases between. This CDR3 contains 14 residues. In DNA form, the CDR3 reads TGTGCCAGCAGTCCGGGGGGCTACGCCGGGGAGCTGTTTTTT. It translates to CASSPGGYAGELFF.

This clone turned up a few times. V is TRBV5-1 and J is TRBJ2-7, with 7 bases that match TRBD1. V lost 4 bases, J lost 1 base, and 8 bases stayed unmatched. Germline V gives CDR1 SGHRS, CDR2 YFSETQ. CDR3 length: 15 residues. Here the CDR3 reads CASSDKRQGSYEQYF. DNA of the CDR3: TGCGCCAGCAGCGATAAGAGACAGGGATCCTACGAGCAGTACTTC.

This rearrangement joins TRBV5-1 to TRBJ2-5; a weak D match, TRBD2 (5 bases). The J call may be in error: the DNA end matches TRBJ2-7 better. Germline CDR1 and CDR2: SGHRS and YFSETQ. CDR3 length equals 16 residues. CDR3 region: CASSLDVPERADEQYF. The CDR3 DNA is TGCGCCAGCAGCTTGGACGTGCCGGAGAGGGCTGACGAGCAGTACTTC.

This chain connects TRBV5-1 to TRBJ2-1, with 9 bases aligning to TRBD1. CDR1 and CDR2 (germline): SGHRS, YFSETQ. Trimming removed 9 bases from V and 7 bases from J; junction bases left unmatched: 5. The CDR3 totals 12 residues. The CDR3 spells CATGQGINEQFF. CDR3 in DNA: TGCGCCACCGGACAGGGGATTAATGAGCAGTTCTTC.

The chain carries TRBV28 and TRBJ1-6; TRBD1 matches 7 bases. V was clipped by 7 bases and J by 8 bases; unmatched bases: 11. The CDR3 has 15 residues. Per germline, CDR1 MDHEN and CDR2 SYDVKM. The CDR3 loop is CASTTSGTAYSPLHF. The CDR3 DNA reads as TGTGCCAGCACTACATCCGGGACAGCTTATTCACCCCTCCACTTT.

CDR3 loop: CASSVAPGGIDSPLHF. CDR3 nucleotide sequence: TGTGCCAGCAGCGTAGCCCCAGGGGGTATTGATTCACCCCTCCACTTT. The V call is TRBV9, the J call TRBJ1-6; 7 nucleotides align to TRBD1. The ends lost 0 bases at V and 8 bases at J; junction bases unmatched: 8. Germline V CDR1 and CDR2: SGDLS, YYNGEE. This CDR3 has 16 residues.

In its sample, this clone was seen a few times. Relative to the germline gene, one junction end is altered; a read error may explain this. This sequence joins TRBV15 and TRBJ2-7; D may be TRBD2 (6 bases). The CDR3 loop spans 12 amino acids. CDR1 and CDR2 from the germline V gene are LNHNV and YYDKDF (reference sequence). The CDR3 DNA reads TGTGCCACCAGGAGAGGGACTGGCGAGCAGTACTTC. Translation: CATRRGTGEQYF.

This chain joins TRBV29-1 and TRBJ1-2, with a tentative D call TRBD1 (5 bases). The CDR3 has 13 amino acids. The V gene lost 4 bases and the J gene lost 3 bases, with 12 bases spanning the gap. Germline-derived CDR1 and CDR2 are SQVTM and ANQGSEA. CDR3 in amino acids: CSVGSGSDYGYTF. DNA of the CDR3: TGCAGCGTTGGGTCAGGGTCAGACTATGGCTACACCTTC.

CDR3: CASSFAGYGAYEQYF. In DNA, the CDR3 is TGTGCCAGCAGTTTCGCAGGGTATGGAGCCTACGAGCAGTACTTC. V is TRBV28 and J is TRBJ2-7, with D maybe TRBD1 (5 bases). Between the trimmed V and J ends, which lost 3 bases and 2 bases, there was a span of 14 bases. Germline V gene lookup returns CDR1 MDHEN and CDR2 SYDVKM. This CDR3 has 15 amino acids. Complete variable domain (other parts from reference TRBV28 and TRBJ2-7): DVKVTQSSRYLVKRTGEKVFLECVQDMDHENMFWYRQDPGLGLRLIYFSYDVKMKEKGDIPEGYSVSREKKERFSLILESASTNQTSMYLCASSFAGYGAYEQYFGPGTRLTVT.